This entry features one TCR beta chain sequence. As yet, its antigen is unknown. Trimming removed 6 bases from V and 2 bases from J, with 9 bases in between. The germline V gene has CDR1 LGHNA and CDR2 YNFKEQ. The length of the CDR3 is 13 residues. This record belongs to a study of cytomegalovirus exposure and HLA in healthy donors. General study results and limits: Indistinguishability led to the exclusion of some V segments, TRBV6-2 and TRBV6-3 included. A likely sequencing artifact accounted for one observed cluster of highly shared sequence variants.

PCR used 60 Vbeta primers and 13 Jbeta primers. TCRdb's table, derived via immunoSEQ multiplex PCR, lists solely in-frame clones and lacks some. Of 100,000 to 150,000 clones in the sample, about 84% are singletons; the top ten hold 3% to 4%. The donors, nominally healthy at sampling, likely had unrecorded immune exposures. The sequence was obtained from a man aged 18 to 29 in good health and CMV-seropositive. The sequencing input was PBMCs. J is TRBJ2-3 and V is TRBV4-2; tentatively, D is TRBD1 (6 bases). In nucleotides, the CDR3 is TGTGCCAGCAGAGCAGGGGTCACAGATACGCAGTATTTT. It translates to CASRAGVTDTQYF.